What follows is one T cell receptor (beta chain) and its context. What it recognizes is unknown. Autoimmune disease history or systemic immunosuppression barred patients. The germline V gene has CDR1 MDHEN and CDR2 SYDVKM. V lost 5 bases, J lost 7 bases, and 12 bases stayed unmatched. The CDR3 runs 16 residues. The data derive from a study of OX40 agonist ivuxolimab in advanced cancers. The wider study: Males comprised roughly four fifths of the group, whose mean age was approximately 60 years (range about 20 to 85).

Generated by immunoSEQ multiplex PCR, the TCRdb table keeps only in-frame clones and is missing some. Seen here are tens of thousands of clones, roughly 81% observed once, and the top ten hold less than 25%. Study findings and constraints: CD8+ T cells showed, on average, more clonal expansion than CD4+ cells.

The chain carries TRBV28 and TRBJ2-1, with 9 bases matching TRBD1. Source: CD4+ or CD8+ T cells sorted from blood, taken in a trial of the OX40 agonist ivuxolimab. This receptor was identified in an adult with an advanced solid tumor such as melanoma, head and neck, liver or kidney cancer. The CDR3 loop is CASSINRGLGGNEQFF. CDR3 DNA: TGTGCCAGCAGTATCAACAGGGGGCTAGGAGGAAATGAGCAGTTCTTC.